There are a few counts of the clone carrying this T cell receptor beta chain. This sample is drawn from a study of cytomegalovirus exposure and HLA in healthy donors. The study ran its PCR with 60 Vbeta and 13 Jbeta primers. Here immunoSEQ multiplex PCR was the method, and the copy in TCRdb shows in-frame clones only, minus some. This sample has 35,000 to 45,000 clones, with 50% found just once. The germline V gene has CDR1 SEHNR and CDR2 FQNEAQ (reference sequence). This CDR3 has 14 residues. V was pared by 3 bases and J by 5 bases, with 11 bases between. The receptor was derived from a human donor in good health. Sequencing input: PBMCs. V usage is TRBV7-9 and J usage is TRBJ2-1; D is possibly TRBD1 (5 bases). The CDR3 coding sequence is TGTGCCAGCAGCTTCAGACAGTCGGACAATGAGCAGTTCTTC. Translation gives CASSFRQSDNEQFF.